Here is one T cell receptor beta chain with its context. The CDR3 end is not reached by the read, which stops 3 residues before it; the germline J gene fills it in. Germline-derived CDR1 and CDR2 are SSHAT and FNYEAQ (reference sequence). The CDR3 length is 15 residues. V lost 5 bases, J lost 3 bases, and 4 bases stayed unmatched. immunoSEQ multiplex PCR used an average of around 1,200 ng genomic DNA. TCRdb's copy holds only in-frame clones and misses some; the assay was immunoSEQ multiplex PCR. This table lists 30,000 to 40,000 clones. This sample is part of a study of T cells in women clearing cervical HPV infection. On the study more broadly: Controls gave blood once infection was undetectable; cases at lesion identification.

This receptor was obtained from a woman between 18 and 70 years old with a cervical HPV16 infection that either progressed to CIN3+ or cleared (not recorded which). The chain recombines TRBV7-7 with TRBJ2-1, with 10 bases that match TRBD2. The sequencing input was blood buffy coat. The CDR3 loop reads CASSRTSGDYNEQFF. CDR3 bases read: TGTGCCAGCAGCCGAACTAGCGGGGACTACAATGAG.